This T cell receptor beta chain was recorded in a study of T cell responses to AZD1222 COVID-19 vaccine. Whole-study results and caveats: Among the donors, most were white British and more were female, and clonal diversity was possibly underestimated.

The CDR3 has 17 amino acids. Germline V gene sequence: CDR1 LNHDA, CDR2 SQIVND (reference sequence). Trimming removed 3 bases at V and 1 base at J, with 13 bases between. TCRdb keeps only in-frame clones here, not all; method: immunoSEQ multiplex PCR. The data contain tens of thousands of clones, 70% to 85% of them singletons. As regards this clone: The target antigen is unknown.

Source: peripheral blood, taken on day 0 of AZD1222 vaccination. The sequence came from an adult in good health. The V and J genes are TRBV19 and TRBJ2-6; D not certain. The CDR3 loop reads CASSISLSSSGANVLTF. Here the CDR3 DNA reads TGTGCCAGTAGTATCTCCCTGTCCTCTTCTGGGGCCAACGTCCTGACTTTC.